Following are 13 T cell receptor beta chains from one sample sequenced in a study of blood T cell repertoires in COVID-19. This table comes from immunoSEQ multiplex PCR, and its TCRdb copy is limited to in-frame clones, with some not included. The data hold 75,000 to 95,000 clones, with around 84% observed a single time. Sequenced sample: peripheral blood. The receptor source for this set is a man in his sixties with acute or convalescent COVID-19.

The chain recombines TRBV7-8 with TRBJ2-1; 9 bases fit TRBD2. V was clipped by 4 bases and J by 8 bases; unmatched bases: 15. Germline V gene lookup returns CDR1 SGHVS and CDR2 FQNEAQ. The CDR3 contains 17 residues. The CDR3 here is CASSSGRLSGGFYEQFF. CDR3 bases: TGTGCCAGCAGCTCCGGCCGGTTGAGCGGGGGGTTTTATGAGCAGTTCTTC.

CDR3 DNA sequence: TGTGCCAGCAGTGAGTTAAGTACAGGTGATAGATTTCCTGGAAACACCATATATTTT. It codes for CASSELSTGDRFPGNTIYF. The V call is TRBV2, the J call TRBJ1-3; D might be TRBD1 (5 bases). Germline V gene data show CDR1 as SNHLY and CDR2 as FYNNEI. V lost 3 bases to trimming and J lost 2 bases, with 23 bases between them. The CDR3 contains 19 residues.

The chain combines TRBV7-2 with TRBJ2-5; TRBD1 is a possible D gene (5 bases). This CDR3 region has 15 residues. The germline CDR1 and CDR2 sequences are SGHTA and FQGNSA. V was clipped by 2 bases and J by 2 bases, with 12 bases between them. CDR3 DNA: TGTGCCAGCAGCTTATTAGGGCAGGGACAAGAGACCCAGTACTTC. Translating gives CASSLLGQGQETQYF.

CDR3 sequence (DNA): TGTGCCAGCAGCTTAGATCGTAGCTACGGGGGGGAGCAGTTCTTC. The encoded protein is CASSLDRSYGGEQFF. The V and J genes are TRBV11-3 and TRBJ2-1; 7 bases agree with TRBD2. Trimming cost V 0 bases and J 10 bases; bases outside gene matches: 9. Germline V lookup: CDR1 SGHNT, CDR2 YENEEA. The CDR3 sequence is 15 residues long.

J is TRBJ1-3 and V is TRBV11-2; TRBD1 is a possible D gene (6 bases). V was trimmed by 3 bases and J by 13 bases, leaving 16 bases between them. The CDR3 is 13 amino acids. In germline, CDR1 is SGHAT, CDR2 FQNNGV. This CDR3 reads CASSFDPRTAIYF. The CDR3 nucleotides read TGTGCCAGCAGCTTCGATCCCCGGACAGCAATATATTTT.

The V call is TRBV2, the J call TRBJ2-5; 9 nucleotides line up with TRBD1. Germline CDR1 SNHLY, CDR2 FYNNEI. After removal of 3 bases from V and 10 bases from J, the junction contained 9 bases not matched to a gene. This CDR3 contains 14 residues. CDR3 in DNA: TGTGCCAGCAGTGAGGGACAGGGCCCGTGGATCCAGTACTTC. It codes for CASSEGQGPWIQYF.

V is TRBV5-5 and J is TRBJ1-5, with D unclear. Trimming stripped 1 base from V and 2 bases from J, with 10 bases between. Germline assignment: CDR1 SGHKS and CDR2 YYEKEE (reference sequence). This CDR3 has 15 residues. The CDR3 reads CASSLTWAGNQPQHF. Written as DNA, the CDR3 is TGTGCCAGCAGCTTGACCTGGGCAGGCAATCAGCCCCAGCATTTT.

V usage is TRBV5-5 and J usage is TRBJ1-1; TRBD1 might be the D (6 bases). V lost 4 bases, J lost 6 bases, and 19 bases lay in between. CDR3 size: 15 residues. The germline V gene has CDR1 SGHKS and CDR2 YYEKEE (reference sequence). The CDR3 DNA reads TGTGCCAGCAGCCGGAACGGGGGGCGCGAATCTGAAGCTTTCTTT. Protein product: CASSRNGGRESEAFF.

In DNA, the CDR3 is TGTGCCACCAGTGACCCAGGGACAGGGAGTAAGAACGAGCAGTTCTTC. Protein: CATSDPGTGSKNEQFF. The chain uses TRBV24-1 and TRBJ2-1; 9 positions match TRBD1. Germline V gene sequence: CDR1 KGHDR, CDR2 SFDVKD. J lost 10 bases, V lost 4 bases, and 13 bases had no gene match. The CDR3 sequence is 16 residues long.

This chain links TRBV14 with TRBJ1-4; the D gene is possibly TRBD1 (6 bases). CDR3 length: 17 amino acids. Deletions cut 4 bases from V and 2 bases from J, with 17 bases between. Looked up from germline, CDR1 is SGHDN and CDR2 is FVKESK. CDR3 amino acids: CASSRGPQAGTNEKLFF. CDR3 DNA: TGTGCCAGCAGCCGGGGGCCCCAGGCAGGGACTAATGAAAAACTGTTTTTT.

This rearrangement joins TRBV2 to TRBJ1-5; D uncertain. CDR1 and CDR2 from the germline V gene are SNHLY and FYNNEI. V lost 8 bases to trimming and J lost 0 bases, with 5 bases between them. The CDR3 covers 12 residues. The CDR3 DNA sequence: TGTGCCAGCGGCAATAGCAATCAGCCCCAGCATTTT. Its translation: CASGNSNQPQHF.

This chain uses TRBV4-3 with TRBJ1-5; the D gene is possibly TRBD1 (6 bases). Germline V CDR1 and CDR2: LGHNA, YSLEER. Trimming stripped 3 bases from V and 4 bases from J, with 25 bases between. This CDR3 has 19 residues. CDR3 protein: CASSQGWRGRGSGNQPQHF. CDR3 DNA: TGCGCCAGCAGCCAGGGTTGGCGGGGGCGCGGTAGTGGAAATCAGCCCCAGCATTTT.

The V and J genes are TRBV6-2 or TRBV6-3 and TRBJ2-7, with 14 bases aligning to TRBD2. V lost 5 bases, J lost 6 bases, and 6 bases stayed unmatched. This CDR3 has 15 residues. CDR1 is MNHEY, CDR2 SVGEGT, per germline. The CDR3 DNA reads TGTGCCAGCAGTATAACGGGACTAGCGGGGGTCGAGCAGTACTTC. Translation: CASSITGLAGVEQYF.